This TCR beta chain is drawn from a study of radiation and T cells in renal cell carcinoma (dated by TCRdb to the early 2020s). Regarding the study in general: In total, about 51 samples underwent TCR beta sequencing: around 26 tumors plus 27 peripheral blood samples. Across all 55 or so samples, under 4,500,000 unique CDR3 nucleotide sequences, encoding around 2.4 million unique CDR3 amino acid sequences, were identified. Results and caveats for the whole study, not just this receptor: Because only small tumor regions of approximately 1 g were available, intratumoral heterogeneity was not captured. Effects of radiation dose or scheduling on the TCR repertoire could not be addressed with the single-armed trial design. Irradiated tumors contained more dominant CDR3 motifs, and these motifs occupied a larger share of the repertoire than in control tumors. Higher TCR clonality was observed in irradiated tumors than in controls, with an average of roughly 54% of the repertoire accounted for by the top 100 clonotypes, compared with 43% in nephrectomy-only tumors.

The germline V gene supplies CDR1 SGHRS and CDR2 YFSETQ. Cut back by 0 bases and 6 bases, the V and J ends lie 21 bases apart. Counted from cysteine to phenylalanine, this CDR3 has 17 amino acids. Of the read, only the CDR3 DNA is kept; its 51 bases are in frame from base 1. On this clone itself: Its recognized antigen is unknown. Per-nucleotide qualities are absent, and no much larger clonotype sits a single base away.

TCR beta libraries were generated from genomic DNA with the immunoSEQ kit, following the manufacturer's recommendations. To prepare the libraries, a first multiplex PCR with proprietary primers was run, followed by a second PCR that added unique barcodes, and a bead cleanup was done after each round. Each sample batch included a kit-provided positive control reaction and a negative control reaction. The final libraries were assessed on an Agilent 4200 TapeStation D1000 ScreenTape, pooled by volume, and quantified by qPCR. An Illumina NextSeq500 fitted with a MidOutput 150-cycle cartridge performed the sequencing, running 156 Read1 cycles and 15 Index1 cycles with the kit's custom primers. The pooled library was loaded at approximately 1 pM with an approximately 21% PhiX control spike-in. Processing in the source paper ran as follows. Vendor-processed data were analyzed in R, and a clonotype was defined as all T cells sharing the same CDR3 nucleotide sequence. For clone abundance analyses, frequencies were normalized to the 10,000 most abundant clones in each sample. Public T cell clones, averaging fewer than five per sample, were removed before analysis. ImmunoMap was used for dominant motif analysis with the PAM10 matrix, a gap penalty of 30, and a homology threshold of 0.3, and any motif reaching a cumulative frequency of at least 0.01 was considered dominant. Held by TCRdb, this immuneACCESS table contains in-frame sequences only and omits some clones. Under half of the omission traces to an unresolved V gene where checked; the cause of the rest is unknown. V and J calls and clone size come straight from that table; D and trimming were deduced from the DNA. For this sample the table gives roughly 13,000 clones, of which approximately 68% were detected only once. The ten most abundant clones make up around 20% of the sample.

The sample's time point label, in plain terms: tumor resected at nephrectomy. This specimen's treatment or condition label, per the study, means: treatment-naive control, cytoreductive nephrectomy. Control tumors came from treatment-naive renal cell carcinoma patients who underwent cytoreductive nephrectomy without prior radiation. Every patient had renal cell carcinoma of clear cell pathology. The control tumors sequenced for TCR were resected between 2011 and 2014 from fewer than 12 males and 4 females whose median age was 57 years (range about 40 to 82). Tumors were dissociated mechanically, digested with collagenase/hyaluronidase at 37 degrees C, processed in gentleMACS C tubes, and stored in liquid nitrogen. Genomic DNA for TCR sequencing was prepared using the QIAamp DNA Blood Mini Kit (Qiagen). The analyses included only samples that passed all quality control checks.

This specimen was tumor tissue, taken from a patient whose treatment was nephrectomy without radiotherapy. The receptor was isolated from a woman older than 75 with renal cell carcinoma. The chain is encoded by TRBV5-1 joined to TRBJ1-1, and the D gene may be TRBD1, 5 bases matching. The DNA reads as follows: TGCGCCAGCAGCTTGGGGTTTGGGGGACTATTGGCGGCTGAAGCTTTCTTT. Translation gives CASSLGFGGLLAAEAFF.